Each of the 9 T cell receptor beta chains below was sequenced from the same sample in a study of shared clonotypes between healthy human individuals. Data came from immunoSEQ multiplex PCR; TCRdb stores just in-frame clones and leaves some out. The data show about half a million clones, 79% seen once. The sample was PBMCs. The source is a woman between 35 and 50 years old in good health. Some clones in this sample may be carry-over from other donors' samples.

This chain connects TRBV7-8 to TRBJ1-1, with a possible D match to TRBD1 (5 bases). The germline CDR1 and CDR2 sequences are SGHVS and FQNEAQ. V gave up 3 bases and J gave up 4 bases, with 18 bases separating them. The CDR3 runs to 16 residues. The CDR3 coding sequence is TGTGCCAGCAGCTTCCTTCTGGGGCGTAAGTTCACTGAAGCTTTCTTT. Translated, it gives CASSFLLGRKFTEAFF.

The rearrangement links TRBV7-4 to TRBJ2-1, with a tentative D call TRBD2 (6 bases). From germline, CDR1 is SGHVT and CDR2 SQSDAQ. CDR3 length equals 15 residues. V was trimmed by 1 base and J by 7 bases, leaving 14 bases between them. The CDR3 reads CASSLDPGLHNEQFF. CDR3 bases: TGTGCCAGCAGCTTAGACCCGGGACTGCATAATGAGCAGTTCTTC.

J is TRBJ2-1 and V is TRBV7-2, with TRBD2 matching over 7 bases. The CDR3 runs to 14 residues. The ends lost 0 bases at V and 8 bases at J; junction bases unmatched: 4. Germline V gene sequence: CDR1 SGHTA, CDR2 FQGNSA. The CDR3 nucleotides are TGTGCCAGCAGCTTAGCCGGACTAGACGATGAGCAGTTCTTC. Protein sequence: CASSLAGLDDEQFF.

This clone has a single count. The genes are TRBV19 and TRBJ1-2, with D hard to call. The V and J ends lost 6 bases and 4 bases respectively, with 12 bases between them. The CDR3 is 13 residues long. The germline gives CDR1 LNHDA, CDR2 SQIVND (reference sequence). CDR3 protein: CASSAGSSYGYTF. Here the CDR3 DNA reads TGTGCCAGTAGCGCGGGGTCCAGCTATGGCTACACCTTC.

The chain is built from TRBV4-2 and TRBJ2-5, with 13 bases identical to TRBD2. The CDR3 totals 17 residues. With 0 bases clipped from V and 5 bases from J, the junction kept 6 bases outside the gene matches. Germline assignment: CDR1 LGHNA and CDR2 YNFKEQ. The CDR3 here is CASSQDSGLAGDETQYF. Written as DNA, the CDR3 is TGTGCCAGCAGCCAAGATAGTGGACTAGCGGGAGATGAGACCCAGTACTTC.

The chain links TRBV4-3 to TRBJ2-1; TRBD2 matches 13 bases. This CDR3 comprises 17 residues. J lost 6 bases, V lost 1 base, and 6 bases had no gene match. Germline V gene lookup returns CDR1 LGHNA and CDR2 YSLEER. CDR3 region: CASSQGTSGGYGNEQFF. The DNA for the CDR3 is TGCGCCAGCAGCCAAGGGACTAGCGGGGGATACGGCAATGAGCAGTTCTTC.

V and J are TRBV7-4 and TRBJ2-3, with D perhaps matching TRBD2 (5 bases). Trimming removed 1 base from V and 2 bases from J, with 16 bases in between. CDR3 length: 17 residues. The germline V gene has CDR1 SGHVT and CDR2 SQSDAQ. The CDR3 protein is CASSLVGLADATDTQYF. The CDR3 nucleotides read TGTGCCAGCAGCTTAGTCGGGCTAGCCGACGCCACAGATACGCAGTATTTT.

J is TRBJ2-7 and V is TRBV28; no reliable D call. Per germline, CDR1 MDHEN and CDR2 SYDVKM. With 6 bases removed from V and 0 bases from J, the gap between germline ends came to 6 bases. CDR3 length: 12 residues. CDR3 in amino acids: CASRESSYEQYF. The DNA of the CDR3 is TGTGCCAGCAGGGAAAGCTCCTACGAGCAGTACTTC.

The chain joins TRBV5-4 to TRBJ2-3, with D possibly being TRBD1 (6 bases). Germline V lookup: CDR1 SGHNT, CDR2 YYREEE (reference sequence). V lost 2 bases, J lost 4 bases, and 11 bases lay in between. The length of the CDR3 is 14 residues. The CDR3 DNA reads TGTGCCAGCAGCTTAGGGGGAGCGGCAGATACGCAGTATTTT. It specifies CASSLGGAADTQYF.